This T cell receptor (beta chain) was recovered during a study of T cell responses to AZD1222 COVID-19 vaccine. Data came from immunoSEQ multiplex PCR; TCRdb stores just in-frame clones and leaves some out. Of tens of thousands of clones detected, 75% to 90% appear once; the ten largest clones hold 5.7%. This clone was observed once. The sequences come from peripheral blood, collected on day 0 of AZD1222 vaccination. The clonotype originates from an adult in good health.

CDR3: CASSYSQETNYGYTF. Written as DNA, the CDR3 is TGTGCCAGCAGTTACTCGCAGGAAACTAACTATGGCTACACCTTC. The J gene is TRBJ1-2, the V gene TRBV6-5, with no clear D. Germline values: CDR1 MNHEY, CDR2 SVGAGI. V was pared by 0 bases and J by 0 bases, with 8 bases between. The CDR3 sequence is 15 residues long.